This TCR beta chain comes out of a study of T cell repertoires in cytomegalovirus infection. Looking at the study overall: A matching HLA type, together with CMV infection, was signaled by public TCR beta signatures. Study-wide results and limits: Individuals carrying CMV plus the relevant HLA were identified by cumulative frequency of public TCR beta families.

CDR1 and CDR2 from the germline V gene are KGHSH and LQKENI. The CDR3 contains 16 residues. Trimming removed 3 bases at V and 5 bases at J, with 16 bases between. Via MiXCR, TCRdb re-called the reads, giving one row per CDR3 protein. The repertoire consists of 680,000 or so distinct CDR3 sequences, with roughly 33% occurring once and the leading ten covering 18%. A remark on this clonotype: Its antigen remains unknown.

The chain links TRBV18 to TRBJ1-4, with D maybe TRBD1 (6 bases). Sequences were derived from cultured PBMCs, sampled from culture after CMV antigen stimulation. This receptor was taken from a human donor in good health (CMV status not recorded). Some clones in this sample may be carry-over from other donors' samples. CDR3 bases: TGTGCCAGCTCACCCGGCCCACTGGGGGCCAATGAAAAACTGTTTTTT. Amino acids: CASSPGPLGANEKLFF. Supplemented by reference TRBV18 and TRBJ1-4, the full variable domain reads NAGVMQNPRHLVRRRGQEARLRCSPMKGHSHVYWYRQLPEEGLKFMVYLQKENIIDESGMPKERFSAEFPKEGPSILRIQQVVRGDSAAYFCASSPGPLGANEKLFFGSGTQLSVL.